This record covers a single T cell receptor beta chain. The antigen remains undetermined. CDR1 is LNHDA and CDR2 is SQIVND in the germline V gene (reference sequence). V was cut by 3 bases and J by 5 bases, with 11 bases left in between. This CDR3 comprises 15 residues. The data were taken from a study of tumor-infiltrating lymphocytes in localized non-small cell lung cancer. Regarding the study as a whole: No link was found between tumor T-cell fraction and recurrence-free survival.

Assay used: immunoSEQ multiplex PCR; TCRdb lists only in-frame clones, some missing. The table has tens of thousands of clones, just under 75% seen once; the top ten hold approximately 6.3%. The chain uses TRBV19 and TRBJ1-6; D unresolved. Sequencing used lung tumor tissue. This TCR was sampled from a human donor with non-small cell lung cancer. CDR3 coding DNA: TGTGCCAGTAGTATGCTTACAACAAATAATTCACCCCTCCACTTT. It is translated as CASSMLTTNNSPLHF.